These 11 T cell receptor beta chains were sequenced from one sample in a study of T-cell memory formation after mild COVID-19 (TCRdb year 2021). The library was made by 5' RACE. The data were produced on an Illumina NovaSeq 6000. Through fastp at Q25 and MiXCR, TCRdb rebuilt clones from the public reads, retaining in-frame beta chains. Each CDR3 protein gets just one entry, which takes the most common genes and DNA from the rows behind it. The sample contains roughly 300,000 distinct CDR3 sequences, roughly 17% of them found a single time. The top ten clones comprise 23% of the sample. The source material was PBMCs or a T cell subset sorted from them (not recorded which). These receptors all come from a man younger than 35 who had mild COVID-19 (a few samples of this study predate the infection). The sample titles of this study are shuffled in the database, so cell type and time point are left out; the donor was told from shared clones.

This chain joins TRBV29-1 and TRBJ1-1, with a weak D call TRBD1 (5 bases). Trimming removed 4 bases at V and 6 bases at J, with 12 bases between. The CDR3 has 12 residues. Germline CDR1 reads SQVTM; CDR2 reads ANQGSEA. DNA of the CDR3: TGCAGCGTTGGGAAGGACACTCCTGAAGCTTTCTTT. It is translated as CSVGKDTPEAFF.

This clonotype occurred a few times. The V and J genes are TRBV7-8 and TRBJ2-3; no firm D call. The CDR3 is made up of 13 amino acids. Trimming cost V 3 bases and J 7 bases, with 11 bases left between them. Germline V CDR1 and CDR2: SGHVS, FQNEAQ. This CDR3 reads CASSFQGSHTQYF. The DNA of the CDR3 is TGTGCCAGCAGCTTCCAAGGAAGCCATACGCAGTATTTT.

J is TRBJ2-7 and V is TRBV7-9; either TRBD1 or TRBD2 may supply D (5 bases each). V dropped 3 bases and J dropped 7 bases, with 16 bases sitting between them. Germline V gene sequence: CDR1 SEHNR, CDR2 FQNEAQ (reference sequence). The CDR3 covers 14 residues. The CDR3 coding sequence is TGTGCCAGCAGCTTCCGGGACCACATCGGGGAGCAGTACTTC. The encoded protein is CASSFRDHIGEQYF. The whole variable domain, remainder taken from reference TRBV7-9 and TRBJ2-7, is DTGVSQNPRHKITKRGQNVTFRCDPISEHNRLYWYRQTLGQGPEFLTYFQNEAQLEKSRLLSDRFSAERPKGSFSTLEIQRTEQGDSAMYLCASSFRDHIGEQYFGPGTRLTVT.

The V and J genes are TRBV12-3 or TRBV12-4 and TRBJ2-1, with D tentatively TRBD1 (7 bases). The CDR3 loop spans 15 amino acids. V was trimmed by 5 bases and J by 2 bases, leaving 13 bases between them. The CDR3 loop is CASSIAGQPYNEQFF. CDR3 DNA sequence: TGTGCCAGCAGTATCGCGGGACAGCCCTACAATGAGCAGTTCTTC.

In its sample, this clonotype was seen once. CDR3 DNA: TGCAGTGCTAGAATGGCGGGGCACAATGAGCAGTTCTTC. Protein product: CSARMAGHNEQFF. The chain carries TRBV20-1 and TRBJ2-1, with D maybe TRBD2 (6 bases). Per germline, CDR1 DFQATT and CDR2 SNEGSKA (reference sequence). There are 13 residues in the CDR3. V lost 2 bases, J lost 5 bases, and 10 bases lay in between.

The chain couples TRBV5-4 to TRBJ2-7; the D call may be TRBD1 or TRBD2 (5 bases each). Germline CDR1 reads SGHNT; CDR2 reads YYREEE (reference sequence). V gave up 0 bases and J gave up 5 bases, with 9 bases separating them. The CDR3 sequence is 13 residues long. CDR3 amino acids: CASSLGGTDEQYF. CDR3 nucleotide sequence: TGTGCCAGCAGCTTGGGGGGGACGGACGAGCAGTACTTC.

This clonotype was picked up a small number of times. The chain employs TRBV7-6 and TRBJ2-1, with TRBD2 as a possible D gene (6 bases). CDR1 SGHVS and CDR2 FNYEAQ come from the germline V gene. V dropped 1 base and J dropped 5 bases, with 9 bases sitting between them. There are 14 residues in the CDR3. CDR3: CASSLVGEDNEQFF. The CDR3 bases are TGTGCCAGCAGCTTAGTGGGGGAGGACAATGAGCAGTTCTTC.

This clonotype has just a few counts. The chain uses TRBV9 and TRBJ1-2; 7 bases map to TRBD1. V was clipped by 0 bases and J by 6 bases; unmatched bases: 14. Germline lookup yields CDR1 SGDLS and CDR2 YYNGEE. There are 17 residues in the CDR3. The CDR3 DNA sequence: TGTGCCAGCAGCGTAGCCCCTACCCCAAGGGGGCTCGATGGCTACACCTTC. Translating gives CASSVAPTPRGLDGYTF.

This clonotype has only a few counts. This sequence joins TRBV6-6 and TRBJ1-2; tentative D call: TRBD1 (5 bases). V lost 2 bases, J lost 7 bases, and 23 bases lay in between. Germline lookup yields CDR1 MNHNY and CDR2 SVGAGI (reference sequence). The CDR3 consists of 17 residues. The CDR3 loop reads CASSYAQGYPPFLGYTF. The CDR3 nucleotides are TGTGCCAGCAGTTACGCGCAGGGCTATCCACCCTTTCTTGGCTACACCTTC.

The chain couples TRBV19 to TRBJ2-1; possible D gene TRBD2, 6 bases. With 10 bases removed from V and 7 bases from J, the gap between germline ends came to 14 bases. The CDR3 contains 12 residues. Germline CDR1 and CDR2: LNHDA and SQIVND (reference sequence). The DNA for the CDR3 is TGTGCCACTACCGGGGGAGGAAATGAGCAGTTCTTC. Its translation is CATTGGGNEQFF.

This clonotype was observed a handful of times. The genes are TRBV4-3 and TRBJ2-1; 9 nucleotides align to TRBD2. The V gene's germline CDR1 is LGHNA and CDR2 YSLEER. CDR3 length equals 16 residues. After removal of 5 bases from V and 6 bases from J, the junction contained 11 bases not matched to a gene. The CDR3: CASSVNQRGVFNEQFF. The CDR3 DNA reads TGCGCCAGCAGCGTAAATCAGCGGGGGGTTTTCAATGAGCAGTTCTTC.